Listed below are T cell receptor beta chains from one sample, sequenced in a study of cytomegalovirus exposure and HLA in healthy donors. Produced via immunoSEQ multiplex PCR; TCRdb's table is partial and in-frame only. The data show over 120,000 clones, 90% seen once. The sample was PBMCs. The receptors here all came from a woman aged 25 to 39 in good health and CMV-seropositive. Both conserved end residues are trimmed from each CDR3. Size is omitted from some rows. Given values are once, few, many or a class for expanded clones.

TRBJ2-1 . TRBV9 ASSVVSRLAGDDSSYNEQF
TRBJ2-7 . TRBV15 ATSRIGQGFNEQY
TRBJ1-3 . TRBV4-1 ASSQVGVRGNTIY
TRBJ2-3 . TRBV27 ASSLGGRDTQY
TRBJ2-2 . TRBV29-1 SARTGTAGELF
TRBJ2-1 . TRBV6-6 ASSPGTSGGNRQF
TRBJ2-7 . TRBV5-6 ASSSGLVGPYEQY
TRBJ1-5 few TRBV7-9 ASSLGALQPQH
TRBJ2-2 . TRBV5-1 ASSHPQPGQGLSGELF
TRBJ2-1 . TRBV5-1 ASSSAGTSGYNEQF
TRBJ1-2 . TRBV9 ASSEGGQSYGYT
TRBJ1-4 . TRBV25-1 ASRVSTNEKLF
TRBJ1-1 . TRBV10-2 ASSEIFGMNTEAF
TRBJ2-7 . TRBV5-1 ASSLAGLFYEQY
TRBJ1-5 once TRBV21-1 ASSVGRGSSNQPQH
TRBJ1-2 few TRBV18 ASSPGQGGYT
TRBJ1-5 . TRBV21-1 ASSKGTGHSNQPQH
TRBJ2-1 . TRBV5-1 ASSLTPGYNEQF
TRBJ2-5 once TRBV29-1 SVVTSGVETQY
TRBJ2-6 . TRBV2 ASSENRAGANVLT
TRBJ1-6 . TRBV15 ATSRDRVYTPLH
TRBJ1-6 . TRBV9 ASSPAVVTYNSPLH
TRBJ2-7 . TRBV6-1 ASSTSSGGTYEQY
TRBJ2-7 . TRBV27 ASSFASGLAEQY
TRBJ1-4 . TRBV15 ATSRDGQGQLF
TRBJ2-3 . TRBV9 ASSALAREGGAQY